This T cell receptor (beta chain) was found in a study of OX40 agonist ivuxolimab in advanced cancers. Whole-study findings and limits: Averaged across samples, CD8+ T cells carried more expanded clones than CD4+ did. Doses of 0.1 to 3.0 mg/kg were accompanied by clonal expansion of CD4+ and CD8+ blood T cells by week 6.

Generated by immunoSEQ multiplex PCR, the TCRdb table keeps only in-frame clones and is missing some. The data show 70,000 to 85,000 clones, roughly nine tenths seen once. On this clone itself: Its target is not known.

The V end was cut by 6 bases, the J end by 5 bases, with 20 bases between. The CDR3 contains 15 residues. CDR1 is MNHEY, CDR2 SVGAGI, per germline. V is TRBV6-5 and J is TRBJ2-7; possible D gene TRBD1, 5 bases. This clonotype originated in an adult with an advanced solid tumor such as melanoma, head and neck, liver or kidney cancer. The material was CD4+ or CD8+ T cells sorted from blood, obtained in a trial of the OX40 agonist ivuxolimab. The CDR3, as DNA: TGTGCCAGCAGCCTAAAGCCCAGGGTGAGTGACGAGCAGTACTTC. Protein sequence: CASSLKPRVSDEQYF.